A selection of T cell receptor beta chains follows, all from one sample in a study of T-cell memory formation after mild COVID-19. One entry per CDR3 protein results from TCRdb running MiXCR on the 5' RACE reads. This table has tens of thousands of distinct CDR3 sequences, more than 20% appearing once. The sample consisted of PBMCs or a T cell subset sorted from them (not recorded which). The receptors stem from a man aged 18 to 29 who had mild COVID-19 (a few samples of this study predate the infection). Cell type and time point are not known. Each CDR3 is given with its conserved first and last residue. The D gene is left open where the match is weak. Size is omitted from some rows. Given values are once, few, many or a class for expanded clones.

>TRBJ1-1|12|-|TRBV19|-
TGTGCCAGTAGTATGGGATCCACTGAAGCTTTCTTT
CASSMGSTEAFF
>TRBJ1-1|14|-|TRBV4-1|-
TGCGCCAGCAGCCAAGATCCGTCTGGCACTGAAGCTTTCTTT
CASSQDPSGTEAFF
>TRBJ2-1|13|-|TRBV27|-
TGTGCCAGCAGTTGGGGCAGGTACAATGAGCAGTTCTTC
CASSWGRYNEQFF
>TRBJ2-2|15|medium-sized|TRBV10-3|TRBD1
TGTGCCATCAGTGAGTCCCAACAGGGGACCGGGGAGCTGTTTTTT
CAISESQQGTGELFF
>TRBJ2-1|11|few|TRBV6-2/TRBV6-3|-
TGTGCCAGCACCCTAGGCAATGAGCAGTTCTTC
CASTLGNEQFF
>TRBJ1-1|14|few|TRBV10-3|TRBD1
TGTGCCATCAGGTTACAGGGGGCCGGCACTGAAGCTTTCTTT
CAIRLQGAGTEAFF
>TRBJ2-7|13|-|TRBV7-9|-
TGTGCCAGCAGCTACCCGCGGTCCTACGAGCAGTACTTC
CASSYPRSYEQYF
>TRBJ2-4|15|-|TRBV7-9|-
TGTGCCAGCAGCCCCCCGGTCGCGTTCAGGGACTTTCAGTACTTC
CASSPPVAFRDFQYF
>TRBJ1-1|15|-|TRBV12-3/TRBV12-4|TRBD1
TGTGCCAGCAGTCCTTCCAGGGGGTTGAACACTGAAGCTTTCTTT
CASSPSRGLNTEAFF
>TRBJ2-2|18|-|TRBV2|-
TGTGCCAGCAGTATCGCGCCAGAGGACGCGGCGAACACCGGGGAGCTGTTTTTT
CASSIAPEDAANTGELFF
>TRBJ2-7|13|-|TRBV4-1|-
TGCGCCAGCAGCCAAGATTGGGGAGACGAGCAGTACTTC
CASSQDWGDEQYF
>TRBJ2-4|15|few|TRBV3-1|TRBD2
TGTGCCAGCAGCCAAGTGTTGCGGGGGGAAAACATTCAGTACTTC
CASSQVLRGENIQYF
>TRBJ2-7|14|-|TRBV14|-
TGTGCCAGCAGCCAAGATTGGACAGTTTACGAGCAGTACTTC
CASSQDWTVYEQYF
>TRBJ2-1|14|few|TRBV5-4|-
TGTGCCAGCAGCTTTGATACTTCCGGGAGTGAGCAGTTCTTC
CASSFDTSGSEQFF
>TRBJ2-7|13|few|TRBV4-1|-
TGCGCCAGCAGCCCCCTGGCAAATTACGAGCAGTACTTC
CASSPLANYEQYF
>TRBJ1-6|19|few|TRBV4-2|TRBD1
TGTGCCAGCAGCCAAGGCCGGGACAGGGGGCGCATTTATAATTCACCCCTCCACTTT
CASSQGRDRGRIYNSPLHF
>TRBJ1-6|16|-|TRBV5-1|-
TGCGCCAGCACCCCGGGCCAACATACTATTAATTCACCCCTCCACTTT
CASTPGQHTINSPLHF
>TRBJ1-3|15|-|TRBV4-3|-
TGCGCCAGCAGCCAAGATCTCTGGTTAGGAAACACCATATATTTT
CASSQDLWLGNTIYF
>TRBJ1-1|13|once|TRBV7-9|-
TGTGCCAGCAGCTTAACGGGCTGGGATGAAGCTTTCTTT
CASSLTGWDEAFF
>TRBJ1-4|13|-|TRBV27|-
TGTGCCAGCAGTTGGGCCTCTTATGGGAAACTGTTTTTT
CASSWASYGKLFF
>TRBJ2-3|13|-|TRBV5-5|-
TGTGCCAGCAGCGAACAGGGAACAGATACGCAGTATTTT
CASSEQGTDTQYF
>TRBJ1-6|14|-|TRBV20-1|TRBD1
TGCAGTGCGTGGACAGGGGCCGAGAGTTCACCCCTCCACTTT
CSAWTGAESSPLHF
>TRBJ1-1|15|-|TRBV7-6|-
TGTGCCAGCAGCCCGGTGGGGGCCGGGAACACTGAAGCTTTCTTT
CASSPVGAGNTEAFF
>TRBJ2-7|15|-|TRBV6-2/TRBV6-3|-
TGTGCCAGCAGTTACGATGCAGGGTCCTCCTACGAGCAGTACTTC
CASSYDAGSSYEQYF
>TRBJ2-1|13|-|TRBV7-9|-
TGTGCCAACGGACTCCTATCTTACAATGAGCAGTTCTTC
CANGLLSYNEQFF
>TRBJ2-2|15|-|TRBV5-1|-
TGCGCCAGCACCCCCAGGGGGGGGAACACCGGGGAGCTGTTTTTT
CASTPRGGNTGELFF
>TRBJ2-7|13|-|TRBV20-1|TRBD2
TGCAGTGCTGGGACTAGCGGATCCTACGAGCAGTACTTC
CSAGTSGSYEQYF
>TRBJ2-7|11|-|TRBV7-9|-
TGTGCCAGCAGGGTCCTCTACGAGCAGTACTTC
CASRVLYEQYF
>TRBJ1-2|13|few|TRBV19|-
TGTGCCAGTACCGAATACGCTGGCTATGGCTACACCTTC
CASTEYAGYGYTF
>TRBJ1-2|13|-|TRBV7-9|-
TGTGCCAGCAGGGGAGGGCCTCCCTATGGCTACACCTTC
CASRGGPPYGYTF
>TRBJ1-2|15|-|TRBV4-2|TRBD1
TGTGCCAGCAGCCAAGACGCGGGACAGAAGGATGGCTACACCTTC
CASSQDAGQKDGYTF
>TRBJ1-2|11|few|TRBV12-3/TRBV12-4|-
TGTGCCAGCAGTTGGGGGGGTGGCTACACCTTC
CASSWGGGYTF
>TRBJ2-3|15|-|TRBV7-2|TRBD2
TGTGCCAGCAGCTTTACTAGCGGGGAAGCAGATACGCAGTATTTT
CASSFTSGEADTQYF
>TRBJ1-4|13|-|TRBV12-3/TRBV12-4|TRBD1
TGTGCCAGCAGTCCGACAGGGGGTGAAAAACTGTTTTTT
CASSPTGGEKLFF
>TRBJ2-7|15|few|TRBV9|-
TGTGCCAGCAGCGGGACCCCGCGAATTTCCTACGAGCAGTACTTC
CASSGTPRISYEQYF
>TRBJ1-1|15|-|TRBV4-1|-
TGCGCCAGCAGCCAAGCGGCAGGGACGGGCACTGAAGCTTTCTTT
CASSQAAGTGTEAFF
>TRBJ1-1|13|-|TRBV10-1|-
TGCGCCAGCAGTCCATCGGACGAGAGTGAAGCTTTCTTT
CASSPSDESEAFF
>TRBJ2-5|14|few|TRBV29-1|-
TGCAGCGTTGAAGACAGGGAGGTAGAAGAGACCCAGTACTTC
CSVEDREVEETQYF
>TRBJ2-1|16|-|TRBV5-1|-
TGCGCCAGCAGCTTGGATCAGGTCCAAACCTACAATGAGCAGTTCTTC
CASSLDQVQTYNEQFF
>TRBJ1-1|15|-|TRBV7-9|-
TGTGCCAGCAGCTTTGGGCAGGGATCGGACACTGAAGCTTTCTTT
CASSFGQGSDTEAFF
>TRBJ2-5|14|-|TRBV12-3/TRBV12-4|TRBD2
TGTGCCAGCAGTAGGACCGGGGGGGCGGAGACCCAGTACTTC
CASSRTGGAETQYF
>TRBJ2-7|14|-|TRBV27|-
TGTGCCAGCGGGGGGAAGGGGATTATTGGCGAGCAGTACTTC
CASGGKGIIGEQYF
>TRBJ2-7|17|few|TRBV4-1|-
TGCGCCAGCAGCCAAGAAGTAAGGGGGGGTAGCTCCTACGAGCAGTACTTC
CASSQEVRGGSSYEQYF
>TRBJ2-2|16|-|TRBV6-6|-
TGTGCCAGCAGTTACCCGTCCGGGGGGAACACCGGGGAGCTGTTTTTT
CASSYPSGGNTGELFF
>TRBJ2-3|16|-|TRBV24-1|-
TGTGCCACCAGTGATGCAGGAGGTCCCGTCACAGATACGCAGTATTTT
CATSDAGGPVTDTQYF
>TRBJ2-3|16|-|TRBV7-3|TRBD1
TGTGCCAGCAGCCCCAGGGGGAGCATCGGCCCAGATACGCAGTATTTT
CASSPRGSIGPDTQYF
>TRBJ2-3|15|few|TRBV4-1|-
TGCGCCAGCAGCCCCTATGACAGTCCCACAGATACGCAGTATTTT
CASSPYDSPTDTQYF
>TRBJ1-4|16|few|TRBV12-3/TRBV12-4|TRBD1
TGTGCCAGCAGTTTAACCCCGGGACAGGGGGCTGAAAAACTGTTTTTT
CASSLTPGQGAEKLFF
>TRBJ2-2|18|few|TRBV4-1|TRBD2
TGCGCCAGCAGCCAAGGCCCTCCGGGACTAGCGAACACCGGGGAGCTGTTTTTT
CASSQGPPGLANTGELFF
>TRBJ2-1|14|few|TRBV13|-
TGTGCCAGCAGCTTAGTCGGGGGGCGGGATGAGCAGTTCTTC
CASSLVGGRDEQFF
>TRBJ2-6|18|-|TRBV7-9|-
TGTGCCAGCAGCCCCCGGCAGGGTTACTTCTCTGGGGCCAACGTCCTGACTTTC
CASSPRQGYFSGANVLTF
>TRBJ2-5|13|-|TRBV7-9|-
TGTGCCAGCAGCTTAGGTCTGGACGGGACCCAGTACTTC
CASSLGLDGTQYF
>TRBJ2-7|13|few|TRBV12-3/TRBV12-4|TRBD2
TGTGCCAGCAGTTTGGGAGGGACGGTCGAGCAGTACTTC
CASSLGGTVEQYF
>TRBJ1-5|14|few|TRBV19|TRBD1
TGTGCCAGTAGTATAGACAGGGGGAATCAGCCCCAGCATTTT
CASSIDRGNQPQHF
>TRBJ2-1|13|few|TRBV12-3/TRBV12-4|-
TGTGCCAGCAGTTTAGGACTAGATCCTGAGCAGTTCTTC
CASSLGLDPEQFF
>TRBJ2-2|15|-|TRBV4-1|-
TGCGCCAGCAGGTCTGTGGGGGGGCCGAACGGGGAGCTGTTTTTT
CASRSVGGPNGELFF
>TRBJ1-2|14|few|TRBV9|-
TGTGCCAGCAGCGGAGGATGGGCGGATCCTGGCTACACCTTC
CASSGGWADPGYTF
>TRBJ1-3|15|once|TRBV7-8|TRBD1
TGTGCCAGCAGCTCGGACAGGGCGCTCGAAAACACCATATATTTT
CASSSDRALENTIYF
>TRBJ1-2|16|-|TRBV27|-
TGTGCCAGCAGTTTATCTGGGGGGATAGGGTACGATGGCTACACCTTC
CASSLSGGIGYDGYTF
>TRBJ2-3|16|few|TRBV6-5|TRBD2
TGTGCCAGCAGTTGGACGGCCCAGGCAGCGACTAGCACGCAGTATTTT
CASSWTAQAATSTQYF